Following are 8 T cell receptor beta chains from one sample sequenced in a study of human T cells and chemical hapten exposure. Time point described: patch test 1, 2 weeks after DPC sensitization. Noted treatment: therapeutic diphenylcyclopropenone sensitization with weekly scalp DPC. Using its own MiXCR run on the RACE reads, TCRdb lists one record per CDR3 protein. Of 150,000 to 200,000 distinct CDR3 sequences in the sample, 20% to 25% are singletons; the top ten hold less than 7%. The material sequenced was whole blood, taken in connection with sensitization to the hapten diphenylcyclopropenone (DPC). These receptors all come from a woman between 50 and 59 years old with alopecia areata. Some clones in this sample may be carry-over from other donors' samples.

The chain uses TRBV21-1 and TRBJ2-7; the tabulated D call, TRBD1, remains unverified against the DNA. TRBV21-1 constitutes a pseudogene. This CDR3 comprises 15 residues. The CDR3 loop is CASSKGDSLSYEQYF. The CDR3 region has the DNA TGTGCCAGCAGCAAAGGCGACAGTCTTTCCTACGAGCAGTACTTC.

This clonotype has just a few counts. V gene TRBV12-3 or TRBV12-4 combines with J gene TRBJ1-4; 7 nucleotides match TRBD1. The CDR3 runs to 14 residues. The V gene end was trimmed by 4 bases and the J gene end by 8 bases; junction bases not matched to a gene: 7. CDR3: CASSSGQVGEKLFF. Here the CDR3 DNA reads TGTGCCAGCAGTTCAGGACAGGTCGGCGAAAAACTGTTTTTT.

The chain is built from TRBV5-1 and TRBJ2-3, with D possibly being TRBD2 (5 bases). The V end was cut by 2 bases, the J end by 2 bases, with 12 bases between. This CDR3 has 15 residues. CDR1 is SGHRS, CDR2 YFSETQ, per germline. For the CDR3, the DNA is TGCGCCAGCAGCTTCGGCGGAGGAACCACAGATACGCAGTATTTT. Its protein product is CASSFGGGTTDTQYF.

This clonotype was observed a handful of times. The chain couples TRBV5-1 to TRBJ2-1; no reliable D call. The CDR3 is 16 amino acids. V lost 0 bases and J lost 4, with 14 bases in between. The germline V gene has CDR1 SGHRS and CDR2 YFSETQ. CDR3 DNA sequence: TGCGCCAGCAGCTTGGCCGTGGGCGGACGTTACAATGAGCAGTTCTTC. The encoded protein is CASSLAVGGRYNEQFF. Based on the CDR3 plus reference TRBV5-1 and TRBJ2-1, the full variable domain is KAGVTQTPRYLIKTRGQQVTLSCSPISGHRSVSWYQQTPGQGLQFLFEYFSETQRNKGNFPGRFSGRQFSNSRSEMNVSTLELGDSALYLCASSLAVGGRYNEQFFGPGTRLTVL.

The V gene is TRBV10-1, the J gene TRBJ2-5, with D perhaps matching TRBD2 (6 bases). V was clipped by 0 bases and J by 4 bases, with 15 bases between them. CDR3 length: 16 residues. CDR1 is WNHNN, CDR2 SYGVQD, per germline (reference sequence). The CDR3 sequence: CASSESLAGGGETQYF. The CDR3, as DNA: TGCGCCAGCAGTGAGTCGTTGGCCGGGGGTGGAGAGACCCAGTACTTC.

This clonotype was picked up a small number of times. The chain joins TRBV29-1 to TRBJ2-5, with D tentatively TRBD1 or TRBD2 (6 bases each). Per germline, CDR1 SQVTM and CDR2 ANQGSEA. The CDR3 has 13 residues. V gave up 4 bases and J gave up 3 bases, with 12 bases separating them. CDR3 sequence reads: CSVGRGTEETQYF. For the CDR3, the DNA is TGCAGCGTTGGAAGGGGGACTGAAGAGACCCAGTACTTC.

The chain combines TRBV19 with TRBJ2-1, with 7 bases matching TRBD2. Germline CDR1 and CDR2: LNHDA and SQIVND (reference sequence). V was pared by 3 bases and J by 2 bases, with 4 bases of the junction left unmatched. The CDR3 is made up of 15 amino acids. The CDR3 here is CASSISGGAYNEQFF. CDR3 in DNA: TGTGCCAGTAGTATCTCGGGAGGCGCCTACAATGAGCAGTTCTTC.

This clonotype was seen a handful of times. The rearrangement links TRBV15 to TRBJ2-1, with unresolved D. This CDR3 has 15 residues. V shed 0 bases and J shed 2 bases, with 8 bases lying between them. Germline loops: CDR1 LNHNV, CDR2 YYDKDF (reference sequence). DNA of the CDR3: TGTGCCACCAGCAGAGAGGGAAATCCCTACAATGAGCAGTTCTTC. This translates into CATSREGNPYNEQFF.